This T cell receptor beta chain was recorded in a study of OX40 agonist ivuxolimab in advanced cancers. Turning to the study itself: Patient treatment consisted of intravenous ivuxolimab administration every 2 weeks at 0.01 to 10 mg/kg.

Regarding the study as a whole: In the expanded peripheral T cells, antigen specificity was never determined.

The study sampled blood at baseline, cycle 4 day 1, and cycle 7 day 1. On this clone: Its antigen remains unknown.

Only in-frame clones appear in the TCRdb table, and some are missing; sequencing was by immunoSEQ multiplex PCR. The sample has more than 60,000 clones, 84% seen once. The sample consisted of CD4+ or CD8+ T cells sorted from blood, taken in a trial of the OX40 agonist ivuxolimab. This receptor was taken from an adult with an advanced solid tumor such as melanoma, head and neck, liver or kidney cancer.

The CDR3 region is CASLRSLVALMAFF. DNA for the CDR3: TGTGCCAGCCTACGCAGCTTAGTCGCCCTTATGGCTTTCTTT. The V call is TRBV7-9, the J call TRBJ1-1; D call uncertain. Germline CDR1 is SEHNR and CDR2 is FQNEAQ (reference sequence). Trimming took off 8 bases at V and 11 bases at J, with 24 bases between the two ends. The length of the CDR3 is 14 residues.